This T cell receptor (beta chain) was recovered during a study of blood T cell repertoires in COVID-19 (dated by TCRdb to between 2020 and 2021). General notes on the study: Collaborator samples came from the United States, Italy and Spain and covered acute and convalescent phases of COVID-19. Subjects who had been exposed to COVID-19, were actively infected with it, or had recovered from it provided the deeply sampled blood TCRbeta repertoires that made up the dataset. The samples were drawn from the first 160 participants of the ongoing ImmuneRACE study and from under 1,500 subjects provided by 6 global collaborators. Sample metadata almost always included a de-identified subject ID, COVID-19 status, age in years and sex. The repertoires were released in a freely available public database intended as a resource for research on the immune response to SARS-CoV-2. The prospective study material was composed of cDNA or gDNA derived from T cells, B-cell-depleted T cells, or PBMCs. HLA class I and class II types, where available, came from metadata supplied by the sample provider rather than from assay-based typing.

Participants in the prospective study were aged roughly 18 to 100 years, lived in 20 to 30 United States geographic areas, and enrolled through a virtual design. Cohort assignment in the prospective study relied on participant-reported clinical history from a screening survey and a study questionnaire. Exposed participants had been in contact, within 2 weeks of entering the study, with a person who had a PCR-confirmed or clinician-diagnosed case of COVID-19. Each participant in the prospective study had whole blood, serum and a nasopharyngeal or oropharyngeal swab collected by mobile phlebotomists. Participants in the prospective study had the option to provide additional blood draws and questionnaires over an approximately 2-month period. Blood samples from the prospective study were shipped frozen or at room temperature prior to DNA extraction. Points the paper makes about the study in general: The quantity of clinical and demographic metadata differed by source and by participant and was supplied without curation.

The immunoSEQ Assay, a bias-controlled multiplex PCR, was used to amplify TCRbeta CDR3 regions from genomic DNA. Turning to the authors' computational methods: The number of nucleated cells in each sample was estimated from the amplification of reference gene primers within the assay. Sequence reads were collapsed and filtered to measure the absolute abundance of every unique TCRbeta CDR3 rearrangement. For each sample, productive Simpson clonality was calculated as the square root of Simpson's diversity index over productive rearrangements. Not all clones reach the TCRdb copy of this immuneACCESS table, which keeps in-frame sequences only. Checked studies attribute under half of the gap to unresolved V genes and leave the rest unexplained. V and J calls and clone size are as listed in that table; D and trimming were resolved from the DNA. This sample holds approximately 200,000 clones; approximately 86% were observed only once. The ten largest clones take up roughly 4.5% of the sample.

The junction shows trimming of 6 bases on V and 5 bases on J, and the gene matches do not reach 9 bases of it. The germline V gene yields MDHEN for CDR1 and SYDVKM for CDR2. The CDR3, from cysteine to phenylalanine, totals 16 residues. The retained sequence is limited to the CDR3, 48 bases, with the frame set at the first base. A word on this clone: The antigen this receptor binds is unknown. Base qualities are not at hand, and no much larger clone is one base apart.

This sequence was found in a woman aged 25 to 39 who had been exposed to COVID-19. The sample consisted of PBMCs or T cells enriched from blood (not recorded which). This chain is built from TRBV28 and TRBJ2-3; 12 bases in the middle match TRBD1. The DNA is TGTGCCAGCAGCCCGCCGGGACAGGGGGCGAGAGATACGCAGTATTTT. This is translated as CASSPPGQGARDTQYF.